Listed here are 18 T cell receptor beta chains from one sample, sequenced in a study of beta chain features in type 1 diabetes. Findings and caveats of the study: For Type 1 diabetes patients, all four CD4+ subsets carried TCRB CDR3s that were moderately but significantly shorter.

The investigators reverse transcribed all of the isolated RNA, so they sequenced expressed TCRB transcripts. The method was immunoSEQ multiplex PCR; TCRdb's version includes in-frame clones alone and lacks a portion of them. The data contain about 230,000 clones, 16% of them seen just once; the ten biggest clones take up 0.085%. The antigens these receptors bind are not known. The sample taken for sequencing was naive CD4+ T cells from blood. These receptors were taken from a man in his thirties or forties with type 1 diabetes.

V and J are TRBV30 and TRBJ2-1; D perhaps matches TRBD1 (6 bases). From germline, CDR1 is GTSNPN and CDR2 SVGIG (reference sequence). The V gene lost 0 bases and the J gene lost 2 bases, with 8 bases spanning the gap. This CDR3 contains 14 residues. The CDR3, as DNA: TGTGCCTGGAGTGTGGCAGGGGCCTACAATGAGCAGTTCTTC. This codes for CAWSVAGAYNEQFF. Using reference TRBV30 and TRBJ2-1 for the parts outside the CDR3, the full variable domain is SQTIHQWPATLVQPVGSPLSLECTVEGTSNPNLYWYRQAAGRGLQLLFYSVGIGQISSEVPQNLSASRPQDRQFILSSKKLLLSDSGFYLCAWSVAGAYNEQFFGPGTRLTVL.

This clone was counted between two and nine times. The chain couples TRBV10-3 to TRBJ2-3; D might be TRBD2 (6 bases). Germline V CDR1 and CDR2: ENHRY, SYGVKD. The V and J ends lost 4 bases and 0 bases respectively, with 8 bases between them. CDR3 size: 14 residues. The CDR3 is CAISVSGSTDTQYF. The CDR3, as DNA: TGTGCCATCAGTGTGAGCGGGAGCACAGATACGCAGTATTTT.

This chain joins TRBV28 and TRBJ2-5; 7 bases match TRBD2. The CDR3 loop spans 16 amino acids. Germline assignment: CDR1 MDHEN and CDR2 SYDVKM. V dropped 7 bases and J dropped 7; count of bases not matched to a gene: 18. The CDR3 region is CASTLGTRRESGTQYF. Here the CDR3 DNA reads TGTGCCAGCACTCTCGGAACGCGGCGGGAGAGTGGGACCCAGTACTTC.

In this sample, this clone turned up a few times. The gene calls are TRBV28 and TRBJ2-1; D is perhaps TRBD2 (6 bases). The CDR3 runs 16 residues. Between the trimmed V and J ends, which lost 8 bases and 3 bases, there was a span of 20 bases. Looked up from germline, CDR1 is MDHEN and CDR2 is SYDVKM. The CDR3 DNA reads TGTGCCAGCCGAAAAGGAAGGAGGGCCAACTACAATGAGCAGTTCTTC. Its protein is CASRKGRRANYNEQFF.

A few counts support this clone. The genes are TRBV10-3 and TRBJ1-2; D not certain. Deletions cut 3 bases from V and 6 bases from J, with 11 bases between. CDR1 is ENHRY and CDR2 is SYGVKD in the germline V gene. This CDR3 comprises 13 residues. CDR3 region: CAISEYERDGYTF. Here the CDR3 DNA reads TGTGCCATCAGTGAATACGAGAGGGATGGCTACACCTTC.

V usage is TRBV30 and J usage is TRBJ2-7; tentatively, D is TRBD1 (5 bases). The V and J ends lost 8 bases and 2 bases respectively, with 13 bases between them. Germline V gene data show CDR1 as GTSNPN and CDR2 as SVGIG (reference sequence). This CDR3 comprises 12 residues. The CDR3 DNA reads TGTGCCGGCGGTAGGGGTCCCTACGAGCAGTACTTC. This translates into CAGGRGPYEQYF.

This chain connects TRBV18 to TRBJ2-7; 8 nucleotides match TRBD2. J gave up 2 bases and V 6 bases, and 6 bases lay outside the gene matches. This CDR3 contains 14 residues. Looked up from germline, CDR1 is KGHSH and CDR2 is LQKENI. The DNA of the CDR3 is TGTGCCAGCTCCTCGGGAGCGGGAGCCTACGAGCAGTACTTC. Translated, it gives CASSSGAGAYEQYF.

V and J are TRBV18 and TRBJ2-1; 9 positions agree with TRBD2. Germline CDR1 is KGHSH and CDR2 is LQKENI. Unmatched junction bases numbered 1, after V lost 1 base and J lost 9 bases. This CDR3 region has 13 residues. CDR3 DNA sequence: TGTGCCAGCTCACCACAACTAGCGGGTGAGCAGTTCTTC. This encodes CASSPQLAGEQFF. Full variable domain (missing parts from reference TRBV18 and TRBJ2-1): NAGVMQNPRHLVRRRGQEARLRCSPMKGHSHVYWYRQLPEEGLKFMVYLQKENIIDESGMPKERFSAEFPKEGPSILRIQQVVRGDSAAYFCASSPQLAGEQFFGPGTRLTVL.

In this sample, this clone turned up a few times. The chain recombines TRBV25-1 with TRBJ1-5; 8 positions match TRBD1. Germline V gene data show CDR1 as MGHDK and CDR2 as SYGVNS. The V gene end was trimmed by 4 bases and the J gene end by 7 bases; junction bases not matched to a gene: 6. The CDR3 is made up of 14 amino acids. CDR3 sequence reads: CASSGDRGGQPQHF. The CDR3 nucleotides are TGTGCCAGCAGTGGTGACAGGGGAGGCCAGCCCCAGCATTTT.

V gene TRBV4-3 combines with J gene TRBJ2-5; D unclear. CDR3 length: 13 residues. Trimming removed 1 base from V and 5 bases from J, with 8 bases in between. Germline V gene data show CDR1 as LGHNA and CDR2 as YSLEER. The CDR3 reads CASSQGVSETQYF. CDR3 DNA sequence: TGCGCCAGCAGCCAAGGAGTCTCCGAGACCCAGTACTTC.

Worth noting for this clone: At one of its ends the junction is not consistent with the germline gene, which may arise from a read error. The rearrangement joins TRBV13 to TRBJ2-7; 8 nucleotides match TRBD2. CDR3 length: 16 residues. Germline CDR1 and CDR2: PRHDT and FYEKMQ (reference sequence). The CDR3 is CASSVGGPLAGGEQYF. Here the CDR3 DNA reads TGTGCCAGCAGCGTAGGAGGGCCGCTAGCGGGTGGCGAGCAGTACTTC.

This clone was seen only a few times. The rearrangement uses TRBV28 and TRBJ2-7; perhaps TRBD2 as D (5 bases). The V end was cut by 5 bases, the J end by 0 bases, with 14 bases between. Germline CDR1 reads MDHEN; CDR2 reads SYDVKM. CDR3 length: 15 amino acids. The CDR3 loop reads CASSPSGRTSYEQYF. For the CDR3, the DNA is TGTGCCAGCAGTCCGAGCGGTCGGACCTCCTACGAGCAGTACTTC.

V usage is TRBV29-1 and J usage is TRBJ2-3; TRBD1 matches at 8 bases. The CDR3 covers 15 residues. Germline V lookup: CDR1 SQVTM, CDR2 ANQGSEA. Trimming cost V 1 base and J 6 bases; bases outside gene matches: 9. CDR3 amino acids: CSVEGTRQGWDTQYF. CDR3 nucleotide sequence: TGCAGCGTTGAAGGGACCCGACAGGGGTGGGATACGCAGTATTTT.

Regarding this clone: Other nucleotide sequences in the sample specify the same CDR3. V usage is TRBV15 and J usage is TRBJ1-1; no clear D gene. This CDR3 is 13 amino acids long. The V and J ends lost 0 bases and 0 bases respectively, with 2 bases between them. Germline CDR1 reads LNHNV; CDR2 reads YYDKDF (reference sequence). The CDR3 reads CATSRDLNTEAFF. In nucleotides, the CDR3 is TGTGCCACCAGCAGAGATCTGAACACTGAAGCTTTCTTT.

CDR3: CASSQAKSSSYEQYF. CDR3 sequence (DNA): TGCGCCAGCAGCCAAGCGAAGAGCAGCTCCTACGAGCAGTACTTC. This sequence joins TRBV4-3 and TRBJ2-7, with D hard to call. The germline V gene encodes CDR1 LGHNA and CDR2 YSLEER. The CDR3 length is 15 residues. Trimming shortened V by 1 base and J by 0 bases, and 10 bases separated the two germline ends.

CDR3 region: CSASARYEQYF. In DNA, the CDR3 is TGCAGTGCTAGTGCTAGGTACGAGCAGTACTTC. This chain joins TRBV20-1 and TRBJ2-7; D is uncertain. V was clipped by 3 bases and J by 4 bases, with 7 bases between them. Per the germline V gene, CDR1 is DFQATT and CDR2 is SNEGSKA (reference sequence). This CDR3 comprises 11 residues.

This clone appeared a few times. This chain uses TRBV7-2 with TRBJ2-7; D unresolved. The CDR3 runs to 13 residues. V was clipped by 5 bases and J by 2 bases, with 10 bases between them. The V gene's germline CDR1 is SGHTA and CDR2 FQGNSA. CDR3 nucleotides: TGTGCCAGCAGCCTCGCAGTGACCTACGAGCAGTACTTC. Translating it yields CASSLAVTYEQYF.

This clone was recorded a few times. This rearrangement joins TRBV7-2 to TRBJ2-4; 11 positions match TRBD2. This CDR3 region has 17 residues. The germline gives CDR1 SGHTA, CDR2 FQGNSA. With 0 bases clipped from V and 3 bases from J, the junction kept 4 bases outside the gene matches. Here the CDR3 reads CASSLAGTSGNKNIQYF. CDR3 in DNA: TGTGCCAGCAGCTTAGCAGGGACTAGCGGAAACAAAAACATTCAGTACTTC.